This TCR beta chain was captured by sequencing in a study of T cell repertoires in cytomegalovirus infection. TCRdb passed the reads through MiXCR, listing each CDR3 protein once. The top ten hold 6.5% of the sample, which has about 230,000 distinct CDR3 sequences, 6% to 8% seen once. Trimming took 1 base from V and 3 from J, leaving 16 bases between them. Germline CDR1 reads SEHNR; CDR2 reads FQNEAQ (reference sequence). The CDR3 sequence is 17 residues long. The clonotype originates from a human donor in good health (CMV status not recorded). Some clones in this sample may be carry-over from other donors' samples. The chain uses TRBV7-9 and TRBJ2-1; possible D gene TRBD1, 6 bases. The sequenced sample consisted of PBMCs. CDR3 sequence (DNA): TGTGCCAGCAGCTTAGACACAGGGTTACCGCGCTACAATGAGCAGTTCTTC. Its protein is CASSLDTGLPRYNEQFF. Using reference TRBV7-9 and TRBJ2-1 for the parts outside the CDR3, the full variable domain is DTGVSQNPRHKITKRGQNVTFRCDPISEHNRLYWYRQTLGQGPEFLTYFQNEAQLEKSRLLSDRFSAERPKGSFSTLEIQRTEQGDSAMYLCASSLDTGLPRYNEQFFGPGTRLTVL.